Below, 32 T cell receptor beta chains from the same sample are listed, as sequenced in a study of blood T cell repertoires in COVID-19. TCRdb's copy holds only in-frame clones and misses some; the assay was immunoSEQ multiplex PCR. The table has 95,000 or so clones, about 84% seen once. Input material: peripheral blood. The receptor set was obtained from a human donor in a cohort sampled during active COVID-19.

This clone was found once. The J gene is TRBJ1-2, the V gene TRBV5-1, with 7 bases identical to TRBD1. CDR1 SGHRS and CDR2 YFSETQ come from the germline V gene. V lost 3 bases and J lost 4; bases outside the gene matches: 12. The length of the CDR3 is 16 residues. CDR3 nucleotide sequence: TGCGCCAGCAGCTACTACGGACAGGCTCCTTTCTATGGCTACACCTTC. The encoded protein is CASSYYGQAPFYGYTF.

This chain uses TRBV24-1 with TRBJ1-5; a possible D gene is TRBD1 (5 bases). Trimming pared 5 bases from V and 7 bases from J, leaving 14 bases between. Germline CDR1 reads KGHDR; CDR2 reads SFDVKD. This CDR3 contains 14 residues. The CDR3 reads CATSGGPWPQPQHF. CDR3 nucleotides: TGTGCCACCAGTGGGGGCCCCTGGCCACAGCCCCAGCATTTT.

The CDR3 sequence is CASSVSGVMSNQPQHF. The DNA of the CDR3 is TGTGCCAGCAGTGTGTCAGGCGTTATGAGCAATCAGCCCCAGCATTTT. This sequence joins TRBV6-1 and TRBJ1-5, with unresolved D. V dropped 4 bases and J dropped 1 base, with 14 bases sitting between them. The CDR3 runs to 16 residues. From germline, CDR1 is MNHNS and CDR2 SASEGT.

The chain combines TRBV2 with TRBJ2-2; the match to TRBD1 covers 9 bases. CDR3 length: 15 amino acids. The J segment lost 1 base and the V segment lost 6 bases, leaving 3 bases of the junction unmatched. Germline V gene sequence: CDR1 SNHLY, CDR2 FYNNEI. The CDR3 loop reads CASRPGQGNTGELFF. The CDR3 DNA reads as TGTGCCAGCAGACCGGGACAGGGGAACACCGGGGAGCTGTTTTTT.

This sequence joins TRBV27 and TRBJ2-7; D is perhaps TRBD1 (6 bases). The CDR3 runs to 17 residues. V dropped 1 base and J dropped 5 bases, with 21 bases sitting between them. Germline lookup yields CDR1 MNHEY and CDR2 SMNVEV (reference sequence). Here the CDR3 reads CASSLFGGRGIMHEQYF. In DNA, the CDR3 is TGTGCCAGCAGTTTATTTGGGGGCCGAGGCATAATGCACGAGCAGTACTTC.

The chain recombines TRBV10-3 with TRBJ1-6; 8 nucleotides align to TRBD1. From germline, CDR1 is ENHRY and CDR2 SYGVKD. Trimming cost V 5 bases and J 3 bases; bases outside gene matches: 6. This CDR3 spans 16 amino acids. The CDR3 coding sequence is TGTGCCATCAGTCAGGGGACAGGCGGCTATAATTCACCCCTCCACTTT. This codes for CAISQGTGGYNSPLHF.

The chain uses TRBV28 and TRBJ1-4; TRBD1 agrees at 9 bases. CDR3 length: 14 residues. Trimming cost V 4 bases and J 7 bases; bases outside gene matches: 4. Per the germline V gene, CDR1 is MDHEN and CDR2 is SYDVKM. The DNA for the CDR3 is TGTGCCAGCAGTTCGGGACAGGGAAGTGAAAAACTGTTTTTT. This sequence encodes CASSSGQGSEKLFF.

The chain combines TRBV6-5 with TRBJ1-6; 9 nucleotides align to TRBD1. The V gene's germline CDR1 is MNHEY and CDR2 SVGAGI. The CDR3 has 15 amino acids. V gave up 6 bases and J gave up 9 bases; unmatched junction bases: 9. The CDR3 DNA follows: TGTGCCAGCAGCGGGTCCGGGACAGGGTTTTCACCCCTCCACTTT. This codes for CASSGSGTGFSPLHF.

The genes are TRBV28 and TRBJ1-2; 11 bases align to TRBD1. V trimming: 8 bases; J trimming: 2 bases; junction bases outside the gene matches: 7. Germline V gene lookup returns CDR1 MDHEN and CDR2 SYDVKM. The CDR3 length is 15 residues. The CDR3 is CASGGQGARNYGYTF. The CDR3 DNA sequence: TGTGCCAGCGGTGGACAGGGGGCGCGGAACTATGGCTACACCTTC.

The chain recombines TRBV2 with TRBJ2-3; weak D call: TRBD1 (5 bases). The CDR3 spans 15 residues. Germline V lookup: CDR1 SNHLY, CDR2 FYNNEI. With 6 bases removed from V and 2 bases from J, the gap between germline ends came to 15 bases. The CDR3 sequence is CASRVQVPLTDTQYF. DNA of the CDR3: TGTGCCAGCAGAGTACAGGTCCCTCTCACAGATACGCAGTATTTT. The full variable domain, completed using reference TRBV2 and TRBJ2-3, is EPEVTQTPSHQVTQMGQEVILRCVPISNHLYFYWYRQILGQKVEFLVSFYNNEISEKSEIFDDQFSVERPDGSNFTLKIRSTKLEDSAMYFCASRVQVPLTDTQYFGPGTRLTVL.

The chain combines TRBV6-1 with TRBJ2-7; 10 bases are shared with TRBD2. V was clipped by 2 bases and J by 2 bases; unmatched bases: 9. Germline assignment: CDR1 MNHNS and CDR2 SASEGT. There are 17 residues in the CDR3. This CDR3 reads CASSEWRLAGDPYEQYF. Here the CDR3 DNA reads TGTGCCAGCAGTGAATGGCGGCTAGCGGGGGATCCCTACGAGCAGTACTTC.

The chain has TRBV6-5 and TRBJ1-5; D gene unclear. Germline assignment: CDR1 MNHEY and CDR2 SVGAGI. The CDR3 runs to 15 residues. V was shortened by 7 bases and J by 1 base, with 14 bases between the two germline ends. The CDR3 DNA sequence: TGTGCCAGCAACCTAGCAGGAATGAGCAATCAGCCCCAGCATTTT. It is translated as CASNLAGMSNQPQHF.

The gene calls are TRBV18 and TRBJ1-5; D possibly corresponds to TRBD1 (6 bases). The V end lost 8 bases, the J end lost 0 bases, and 17 bases lay between the germline ends. The CDR3 contains 16 residues. Germline V CDR1 and CDR2: KGHSH, LQKENI. CDR3 DNA sequence: TGTGCCAGCACACAGGGAGGCGGTTATAGCAATCAGCCCCAGCATTTT. It specifies CASTQGGGYSNQPQHF.

V usage is TRBV5-1 and J usage is TRBJ1-5; D unresolved. CDR1 SGHRS and CDR2 YFSETQ come from the germline V gene. The CDR3 is 15 amino acids. V gave up 0 bases and J gave up 3 bases, with 10 bases separating them. The CDR3 spells CASSLGTWDNQPQHF. The CDR3 DNA sequence: TGCGCCAGCAGCTTGGGGACTTGGGACAATCAGCCCCAGCATTTT. Together with reference TRBV5-1 and TRBJ1-5, the CDR3 gives the full variable domain: KAGVTQTPRYLIKTRGQQVTLSCSPISGHRSVSWYQQTPGQGLQFLFEYFSETQRNKGNFPGRFSGRQFSNSRSEMNVSTLELGDSALYLCASSLGTWDNQPQHFGDGTRLSIL.

The genes are TRBV3-1 (or the pseudogene TRBV3-2) and TRBJ2-2; unclear D gene. The CDR3 is made up of 13 amino acids. V shed 2 bases and J shed 3 bases, with 4 bases lying between them. CDR1 and CDR2 from the germline V gene are LGHDT and YNNKEL (reference sequence). CDR3 loop: CASSQLDTGELFF. DNA for the CDR3: TGTGCCAGCAGCCAACTTGACACCGGGGAGCTGTTTTTT.

The gene calls are TRBV6-4 and TRBJ2-2, with TRBD1 identical over 8 bases. The CDR3 covers 16 residues. The V gene's germline CDR1 is MRHNA and CDR2 SNTAGT. V dropped 6 bases and J dropped 1; count of bases not matched to a gene: 7. The CDR3 region has the DNA TGTGCCAGCAGCCAATCGACAGGGGAGAACACCGGGGAGCTGTTTTTT. Its translation: CASSQSTGENTGELFF.

V is TRBV6-1 and J is TRBJ2-7, with 9 bases matching TRBD1. The V segment lost 1 base and the J segment 4 bases; nucleotides outside the gene matches: 5. In germline, CDR1 is MNHNS, CDR2 SASEGT. The CDR3 consists of 15 residues. This CDR3 is CASSEGGTGLYEQYF. The DNA for the CDR3 is TGTGCCAGCAGTGAAGGGGGGACAGGGCTTTACGAGCAGTACTTC.

The chain joins TRBV3-1 (or the pseudogene TRBV3-2) to TRBJ1-2; 8 positions match TRBD1. After removal of 6 bases from V and 6 bases from J, the junction contained 6 bases not matched to a gene. Germline loops: CDR1 LGHDT, CDR2 YNNKEL (reference sequence). The CDR3 length is 13 residues. The CDR3 region has the DNA TGTGCCAGCAGGCAGGGGGCGTTCAATGGCTACACCTTC. Residues: CASRQGAFNGYTF.

V gene TRBV27 combines with J gene TRBJ1-1, with 8 bases identical to TRBD1. The CDR3 spans 18 residues. V shed 5 bases, J shed 0 bases, and the junction held 14 bases outside the gene matches. CDR1 is MNHEY, CDR2 SMNVEV, per germline (reference sequence). CDR3 region: CASSLYFGQGSMNTEAFF. CDR3 bases: TGTGCCAGCAGTCTGTACTTTGGACAGGGATCAATGAACACTGAAGCTTTCTTT.

This chain connects TRBV2 to TRBJ1-2; 7 bases match TRBD1. The CDR3 runs to 13 residues. V shed 4 bases, J shed 3 bases, and the junction held 2 bases outside the gene matches. The germline gives CDR1 SNHLY, CDR2 FYNNEI. CDR3 nucleotides: TGTGCCAGCAGTGTTCAGGGGGACTATGGCTACACCTTC. Its translation: CASSVQGDYGYTF. The full variable domain, its missing parts supplied by reference TRBV2 and TRBJ1-2, is EPEVTQTPSHQVTQMGQEVILRCVPISNHLYFYWYRQILGQKVEFLVSFYNNEISEKSEIFDDQFSVERPDGSNFTLKIRSTKLEDSAMYFCASSVQGDYGYTFGSGTRLTVV.

This chain connects TRBV24-1 to TRBJ1-4, with D unresolved. Germline CDR1 and CDR2: KGHDR and SFDVKD. The V end lost 7 bases, the J end lost 6 bases, and 8 bases lay between the germline ends. There are 12 residues in the CDR3. DNA for the CDR3: TGTGCCACCAGCGCTGAGGATGAAAAACTGTTTTTT. Translation: CATSAEDEKLFF.

V is TRBV29-1 and J is TRBJ1-1; 7 positions match TRBD1. Germline assignment: CDR1 SQVTM and CDR2 ANQGSEA. Losses at the gene ends were 7 bases for V and 6 bases for J; bases not matched to a gene: 14. This CDR3 has 14 amino acids. The CDR3 loop is CSARDRASGAEAFF. The DNA of the CDR3 is TGCAGCGCCAGAGACAGGGCTTCAGGCGCTGAAGCTTTCTTT.

V and J are TRBV19 and TRBJ1-3, with D perhaps TRBD1 (5 bases). This CDR3 spans 16 amino acids. V was pared by 2 bases and J by 0 bases, with 11 bases between. In germline, CDR1 is LNHDA, CDR2 SQIVND (reference sequence). CDR3 protein: CASSISGQASGNTIYF. The CDR3 region has the DNA TGTGCCAGTAGTATATCTGGACAAGCCTCTGGAAACACCATATATTTT.

CDR3 nucleotides: TGTGCCAGCAGCCAAGGTGGACTAGCGGGACGGACCGGGGAGCTGTTTTTT. Translating it yields CASSQGGLAGRTGELFF. The chain joins TRBV3-1 (or the pseudogene TRBV3-2) to TRBJ2-2; 12 bases map to TRBD2. CDR1 and CDR2 from the germline V gene are LGHDT and YNNKEL (reference sequence). Trimming removed 1 base from V and 5 bases from J; junction bases left unmatched: 5. The CDR3 consists of 17 residues.

As to this clone: One end of the junction does not line up with germline, which may come from a read error. V gene TRBV5-5 combines with J gene TRBJ1-2; 12 bases match TRBD1. The CDR3 contains 16 residues. Germline V gene lookup returns CDR1 SGHKS and CDR2 YYEKEE (reference sequence). In DNA form, the CDR3 reads TGTGCCAGCACCTTGGTGGGGACAGGGGGCGCGGGTGGCTACACCTTC. Its translation: CASTLVGTGGAGGYTF.

The rearrangement joins TRBV2 to TRBJ1-2, with 8 positions matching TRBD1. The ends lost 8 bases at V and 4 bases at J; junction bases unmatched: 9. CDR1 SNHLY and CDR2 FYNNEI come from the germline V gene. This CDR3 has 14 amino acids. CDR3 region: CASDSLTGGYGYTF. The CDR3 DNA reads TGTGCCAGCGACTCTCTAACAGGGGGCTATGGCTACACCTTC.

In its sample, this clone was seen once. The chain uses TRBV19 and TRBJ1-2, with TRBD1 matching over 12 bases. V shed 0 bases and J 6 bases; nucleotides not matched to a gene: 11. The germline CDR1 and CDR2 sequences are LNHDA and SQIVND (reference sequence). The CDR3 contains 18 residues. The CDR3 protein is CASSIDAGQGARVNGYTF. CDR3 in DNA: TGTGCCAGTAGTATAGATGCGGGACAGGGGGCGCGGGTAAATGGCTACACCTTC.

This chain links TRBV27 with TRBJ2-7, with 8 bases identical to TRBD1. Germline V CDR1 and CDR2: MNHEY, SMNVEV (reference sequence). Trimming cost V 6 bases and J 6 bases; bases outside gene matches: 16. The CDR3 runs to 16 residues. The CDR3 region is CASSRRDGQGLGEQYF. CDR3 nucleotide sequence: TGTGCCAGCAGCCGGCGGGATGGACAGGGTCTTGGCGAGCAGTACTTC.

The chain combines TRBV2 with TRBJ1-4; D possibly corresponds to TRBD1 (5 bases). This CDR3 has 15 residues. The germline V gene encodes CDR1 SNHLY and CDR2 FYNNEI. Trimming shortened V by 8 bases and J by 2 bases, and 15 bases separated the two germline ends. CDR3 sequence: CASLIQGVTNEKLFF. In DNA, the CDR3 is TGTGCCAGCTTAATTCAAGGGGTTACTAATGAAAAACTGTTTTTT.

A few counts support this clone. V is TRBV6-5 and J is TRBJ2-7; D may be TRBD1 (6 bases). Germline V gives CDR1 MNHEY, CDR2 SVGAGI. This CDR3 is 13 amino acids long. V lost 2 bases to trimming and J lost 5 bases, with 10 bases between them. This CDR3 is CASSYTGSDEQYF. CDR3 in DNA: TGTGCCAGCAGTTACACAGGGTCGGACGAGCAGTACTTC.

This chain joins TRBV12-3 or TRBV12-4 and TRBJ1-1; the D is unclear. The CDR3 spans 11 residues. V dropped 5 bases and J dropped 7 bases, with 8 bases sitting between them. CDR3 nucleotides: TGTGCCAGCAGTCCTAATTTTGAAGCTTTCTTT. Encoded protein: CASSPNFEAFF.

The chain carries TRBV28 and TRBJ2-4; 7 bases line up with TRBD2. Germline loops: CDR1 MDHEN, CDR2 SYDVKM. CDR3 length: 14 residues. The V and J ends lost 6 bases and 8 bases, in that order; junction bases with no gene match: 10. The CDR3 spells CASSSTSASYIQYF. The CDR3 DNA is TGTGCCAGCAGCTCTACTAGCGCCAGTTACATTCAGTACTTC.